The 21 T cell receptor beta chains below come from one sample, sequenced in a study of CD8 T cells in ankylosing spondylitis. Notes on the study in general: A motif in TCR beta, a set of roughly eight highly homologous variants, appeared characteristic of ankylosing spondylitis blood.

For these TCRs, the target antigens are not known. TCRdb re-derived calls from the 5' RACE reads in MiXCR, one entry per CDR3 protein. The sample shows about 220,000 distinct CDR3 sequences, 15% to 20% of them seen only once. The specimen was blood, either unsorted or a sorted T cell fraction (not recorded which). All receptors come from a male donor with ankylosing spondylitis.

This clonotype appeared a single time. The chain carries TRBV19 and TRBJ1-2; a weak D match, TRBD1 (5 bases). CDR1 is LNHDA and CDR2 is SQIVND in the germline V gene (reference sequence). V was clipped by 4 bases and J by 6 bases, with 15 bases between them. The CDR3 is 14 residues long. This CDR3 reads CASSTRGDRNGYTF. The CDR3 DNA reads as TGTGCCAGTAGTACAAGGGGTGATCGGAATGGCTACACCTTC.

Here the CDR3 DNA reads TGTGCCAGCAGGCCTAGCGGGAGCAAGTACGAGCAGTACTTC. The encoded protein is CASRPSGSKYEQYF. V is TRBV21-1 and J is TRBJ2-7; the tabulated D call, TRBD2, remains unverified against the DNA. TRBV21-1 is a documented pseudogene. The CDR3 is made up of 14 amino acids.

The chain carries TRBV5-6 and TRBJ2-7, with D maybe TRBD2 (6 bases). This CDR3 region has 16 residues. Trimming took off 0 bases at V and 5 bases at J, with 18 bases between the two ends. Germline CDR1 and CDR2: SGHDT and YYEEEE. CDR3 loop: CASSLGVGGFFHEQYF. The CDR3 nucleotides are TGTGCCAGCAGCTTGGGGGTTGGGGGGTTTTTCCACGAGCAGTACTTC. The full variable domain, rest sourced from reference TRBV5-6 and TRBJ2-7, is DAGVTQSPTHLIKTRGQQVTLRCSPKSGHDTVSWYQQALGQGPQFIFQYYEEEERQRGNFPDRFSGHQFPNYSSELNVNALLLGDSALYLCASSLGVGGFFHEQYFGPGTRLTVT.

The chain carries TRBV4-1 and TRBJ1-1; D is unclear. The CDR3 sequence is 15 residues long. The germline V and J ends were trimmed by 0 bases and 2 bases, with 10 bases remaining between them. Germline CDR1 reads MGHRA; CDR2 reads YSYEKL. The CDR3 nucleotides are TGCGCCAGCAGCCAAGATTGGGAAGTTAACACTGAAGCTTTCTTT. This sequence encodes CASSQDWEVNTEAFF.

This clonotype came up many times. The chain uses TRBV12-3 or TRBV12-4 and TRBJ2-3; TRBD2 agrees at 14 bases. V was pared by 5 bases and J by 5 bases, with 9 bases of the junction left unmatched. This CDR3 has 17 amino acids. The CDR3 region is CASSPLGLAGEEDTQYF. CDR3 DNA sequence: TGTGCCAGCAGTCCACTGGGACTAGCGGGAGAGGAAGATACGCAGTATTTT.

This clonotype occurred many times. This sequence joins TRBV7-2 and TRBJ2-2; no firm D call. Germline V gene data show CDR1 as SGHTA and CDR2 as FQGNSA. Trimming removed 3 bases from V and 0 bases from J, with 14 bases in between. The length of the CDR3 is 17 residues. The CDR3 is CASSFPLRTPNTGELFF. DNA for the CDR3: TGTGCCAGCAGCTTCCCTCTCAGGACCCCGAACACCGGGGAGCTGTTTTTT.

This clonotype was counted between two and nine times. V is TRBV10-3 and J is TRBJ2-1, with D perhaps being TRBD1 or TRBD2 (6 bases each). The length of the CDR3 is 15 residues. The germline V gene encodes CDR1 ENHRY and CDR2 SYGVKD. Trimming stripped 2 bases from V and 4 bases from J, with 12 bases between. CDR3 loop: CAISEIGGEYNEQFF. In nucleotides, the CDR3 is TGTGCCATCAGTGAGATCGGGGGCGAGTACAATGAGCAGTTCTTC.

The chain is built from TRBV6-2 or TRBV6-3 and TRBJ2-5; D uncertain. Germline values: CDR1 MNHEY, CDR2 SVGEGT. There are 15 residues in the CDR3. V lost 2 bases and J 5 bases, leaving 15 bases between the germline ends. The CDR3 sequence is CASSYGVIGSETQYF. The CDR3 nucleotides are TGTGCCAGCAGTTACGGGGTTATCGGTTCGGAGACCCAGTACTTC.

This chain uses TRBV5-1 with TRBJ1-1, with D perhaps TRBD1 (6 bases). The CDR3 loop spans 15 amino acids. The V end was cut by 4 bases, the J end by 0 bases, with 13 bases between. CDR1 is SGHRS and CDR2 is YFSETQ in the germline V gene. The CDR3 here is CASSHEQGMNTEAFF. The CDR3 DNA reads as TGCGCCAGCAGCCACGAACAGGGCATGAACACTGAAGCTTTCTTT. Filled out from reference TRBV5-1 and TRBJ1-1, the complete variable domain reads KAGVTQTPRYLIKTRGQQVTLSCSPISGHRSVSWYQQTPGQGLQFLFEYFSETQRNKGNFPGRFSGRQFSNSRSEMNVSTLELGDSALYLCASSHEQGMNTEAFFGQGTRLTVV.

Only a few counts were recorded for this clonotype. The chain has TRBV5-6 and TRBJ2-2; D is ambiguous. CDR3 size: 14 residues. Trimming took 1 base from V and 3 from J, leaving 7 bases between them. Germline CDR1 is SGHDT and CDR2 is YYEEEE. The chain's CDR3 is CASSLTGYTGELFF. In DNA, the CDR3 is TGTGCCAGCAGCTTGACTGGGTACACCGGGGAGCTGTTTTTT.

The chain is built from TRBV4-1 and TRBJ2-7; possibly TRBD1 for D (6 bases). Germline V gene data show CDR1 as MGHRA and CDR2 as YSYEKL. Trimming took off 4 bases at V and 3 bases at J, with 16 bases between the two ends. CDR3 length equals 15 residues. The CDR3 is CASSLERTAIYEQYF. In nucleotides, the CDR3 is TGCGCCAGCAGCCTAGAGAGGACAGCAATCTACGAGCAGTACTTC.

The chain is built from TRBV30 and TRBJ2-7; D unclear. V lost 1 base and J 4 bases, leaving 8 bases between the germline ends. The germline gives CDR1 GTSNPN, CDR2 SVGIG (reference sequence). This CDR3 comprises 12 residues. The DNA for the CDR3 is TGTGCCTGGAGTGCCGGTGGGTACGAGCAGTACTTC. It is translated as CAWSAGGYEQYF.

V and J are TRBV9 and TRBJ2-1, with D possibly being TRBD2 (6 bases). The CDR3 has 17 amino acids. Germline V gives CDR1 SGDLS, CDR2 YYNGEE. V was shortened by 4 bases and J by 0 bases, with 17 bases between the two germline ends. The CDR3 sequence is CASSPPLGRGSYNEQFF. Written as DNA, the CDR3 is TGTGCCAGCAGCCCACCGCTGGGGCGGGGCTCCTACAATGAGCAGTTCTTC. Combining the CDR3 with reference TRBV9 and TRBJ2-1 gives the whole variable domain DSGVTQTPKHLITATGQRVTLRCSPRSGDLSVYWYQQSLDQGLQFLIQYYNGEERAKGNILERFSAQQFPDLHSELNLSSLELGDSALYFCASSPPLGRGSYNEQFFGPGTRLTVL.

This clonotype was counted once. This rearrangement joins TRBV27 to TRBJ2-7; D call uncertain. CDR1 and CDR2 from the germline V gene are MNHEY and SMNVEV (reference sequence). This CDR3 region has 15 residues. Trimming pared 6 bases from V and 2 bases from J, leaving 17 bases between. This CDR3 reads CASRITQETAYEQYF. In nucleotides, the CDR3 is TGTGCCAGCAGGATTACCCAGGAGACCGCCTACGAGCAGTACTTC.

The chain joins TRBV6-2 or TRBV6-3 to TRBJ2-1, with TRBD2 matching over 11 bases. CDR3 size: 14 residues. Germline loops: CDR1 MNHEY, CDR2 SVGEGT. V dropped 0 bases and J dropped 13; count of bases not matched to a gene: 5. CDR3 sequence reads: CASSYSILAGVQFF. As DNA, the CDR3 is TGTGCCAGCAGTTACTCGATACTAGCGGGAGTTCAGTTCTTC.

Here the CDR3 reads CASSHRGKSKYTPYSYEQYF. As DNA, the CDR3 is TGTGCCAGCAGTCACCGAGGAAAATCCAAATACACACCCTACTCCTACGAGCAGTACTTC. The chain is built from TRBV6-2 or TRBV6-3 and TRBJ2-7; unclear D gene. This CDR3 is 20 amino acids long. V lost 5 bases to trimming and J lost 0 bases, with 29 bases between them. Germline V gene data show CDR1 as MNHEY and CDR2 as SVGEGT.

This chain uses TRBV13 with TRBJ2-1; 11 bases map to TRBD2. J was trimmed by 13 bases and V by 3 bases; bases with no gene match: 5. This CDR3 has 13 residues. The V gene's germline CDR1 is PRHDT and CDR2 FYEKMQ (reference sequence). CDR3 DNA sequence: TGTGCCAGCAGCTTCAAGACTAGCGGGGAACAGTTCTTC. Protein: CASSFKTSGEQFF.

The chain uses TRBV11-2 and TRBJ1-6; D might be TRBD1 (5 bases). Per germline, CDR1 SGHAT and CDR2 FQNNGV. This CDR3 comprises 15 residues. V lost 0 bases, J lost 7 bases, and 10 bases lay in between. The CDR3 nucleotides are TGTGCCAGCAGCTTAGATCGGGGGTTGAATTCACCCCTCCACTTT. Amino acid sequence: CASSLDRGLNSPLHF.

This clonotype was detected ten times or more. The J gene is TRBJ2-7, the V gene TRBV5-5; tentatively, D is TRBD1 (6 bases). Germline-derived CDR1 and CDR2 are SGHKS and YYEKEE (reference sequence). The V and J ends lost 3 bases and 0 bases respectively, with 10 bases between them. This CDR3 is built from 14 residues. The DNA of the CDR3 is TGTGCCAGCAGCTGGACGGACAGCTCCTACGAGCAGTACTTC. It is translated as CASSWTDSSYEQYF.

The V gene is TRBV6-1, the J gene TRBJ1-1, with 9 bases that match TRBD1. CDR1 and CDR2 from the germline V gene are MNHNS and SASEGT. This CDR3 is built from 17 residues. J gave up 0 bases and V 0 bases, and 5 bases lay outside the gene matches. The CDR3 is CASSEALTGGLNTEAFF. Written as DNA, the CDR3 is TGTGCCAGCAGTGAAGCGTTGACAGGGGGTTTGAACACTGAAGCTTTCTTT.

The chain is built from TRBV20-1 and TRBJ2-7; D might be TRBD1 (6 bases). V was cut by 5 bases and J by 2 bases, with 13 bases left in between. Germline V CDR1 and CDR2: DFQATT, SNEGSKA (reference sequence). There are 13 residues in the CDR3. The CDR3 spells CSARAPGAYEQYF. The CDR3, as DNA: TGCAGTGCTCGGGCGCCAGGGGCCTACGAGCAGTACTTC.